A selection of T cell receptor beta chains follows, all from one sample in a study of OX40 agonist ivuxolimab in advanced cancers. TCRdb's copy holds only in-frame clones and misses some; the assay was immunoSEQ multiplex PCR. The table lists 65,000 to 95,000 clones, 85% to 95% of them singletons. Sequenced material: CD4+ or CD8+ T cells sorted from blood, taken in a trial of the OX40 agonist ivuxolimab. The receptor source for this set is an adult with an advanced solid tumor such as melanoma, head and neck, liver or kidney cancer. CDR3s include the opening cysteine and the closing phenylalanine or tryptophan. Fields, in order: CDR3 DNA, CDR3 protein, V gene, J gene, clone size, D gene. D genes are given only for firm matches. The size entry is marked missing in some rows and otherwise reads once, few, many or a size class.

DNA: TGTGCCAGCAGCTTAAATTCCGGGTCCCCATATGAAAAACTGTTTTTT; CDR3: CASSLNSGSPYEKLFF; V: TRBV7-9; J: TRBJ1-4; size: -; D: -
DNA: TGTGCCAGCAGCTTACCCTCCTCAACAGATACGCAGTATTTT; CDR3: CASSLPSSTDTQYF; V: TRBV11-2; J: TRBJ2-3; size: -; D: -
DNA: TGTGCCAGCAGCCCCCAGGGGGAGCCCTATAATTCACCCCTCCACTTT; CDR3: CASSPQGEPYNSPLHF; V: TRBV6-6; J: TRBJ1-6; size: -; D: TRBD1
DNA: TGTGCCAGCAGTTTCCTCTTCTCCGGCGCAGATACGCAGTATTTT; CDR3: CASSFLFSGADTQYF; V: TRBV27; J: TRBJ2-3; size: -; D: -
DNA: TGTGCCAGCAGCTTAACTATTTTTAGCGGGGTTACGCAGTATTTT; CDR3: CASSLTIFSGVTQYF; V: TRBV7-6; J: TRBJ2-3; size: -; D: TRBD2
DNA: TGTGCCAGTAGTATATCGGGCGAGCAGTACTTC; CDR3: CASSISGEQYF; V: TRBV19; J: TRBJ2-7; size: -; D: -
DNA: TGTGCTAGTGGTTGGGCCGGCTACAATGAGCAGTTCTTC; CDR3: CASGWAGYNEQFF; V: TRBV12-5; J: TRBJ2-1; size: -; D: -
DNA: TGTGCCACCAGCAGAGCAGACAGCGAGCCCAATCAGCCCCAGCATTTT; CDR3: CATSRADSEPNQPQHF; V: TRBV15; J: TRBJ1-5; size: -; D: -
DNA: TGTGCCAGCAGTTACAGCCCAGAGAACACCGGGGAGCTGTTTTTT; CDR3: CASSYSPENTGELFF; V: TRBV6-6; J: TRBJ2-2; size: -; D: -
DNA: TGTGCCAGCAGTTCAACGGTAGCGGCTTTGGACTATGGCTACACCTTC; CDR3: CASSSTVAALDYGYTF; V: TRBV27; J: TRBJ1-2; size: -; D: -
DNA: TGCGCCAGCAGACTAGCCGCCAATGAGCAGTTCTTC; CDR3: CASRLAANEQFF; V: TRBV5-1; J: TRBJ2-1; size: -; D: -
DNA: TGTGCCAGCAGCTTAGGTGCGGACGGATCCTACGAGCAGTACTTC; CDR3: CASSLGADGSYEQYF; V: TRBV11-2; J: TRBJ2-7; size: -; D: -
DNA: TGTGCCAGCAGCCAAGACAGGTTCTCCCGGTGGGGGGCCAACGTCCTGACTTTC; CDR3: CASSQDRFSRWGANVLTF; V: TRBV14; J: TRBJ2-6; size: -; D: -
DNA: TGCGCCAGCAGCCAAGATCGCTGGGGCACAGATACGCAGTATTTT; CDR3: CASSQDRWGTDTQYF; V: TRBV4-3; J: TRBJ2-3; size: -; D: -
DNA: TGTGCCAGCAGTTACTTGTCGGGGGGGGACAATGAGCAGTTCTTC; CDR3: CASSYLSGGDNEQFF; V: TRBV6-5; J: TRBJ2-1; size: -; D: TRBD2
DNA: TGTGCCAGCAGTTGGGGGGGGCTCAGCCAGCCCCAGCATTTT; CDR3: CASSWGGLSQPQHF; V: TRBV27; J: TRBJ1-5; size: -; D: -
DNA: TGTGCCAGCAGCTTAGGCACCCGGACCTGGACCCAGTACTTC; CDR3: CASSLGTRTWTQYF; V: TRBV13; J: TRBJ2-5; size: -; D: -
DNA: TGTGCCTATAGACAGATCCCTCAAGAGACCCAGTACTTC; CDR3: CAYRQIPQETQYF; V: TRBV7-9; J: TRBJ2-5; size: once; D: -
DNA: TGCGCCAGCAGCGTTGACAGGGGGCTGACCTACGAGCAGTACTTC; CDR3: CASSVDRGLTYEQYF; V: TRBV5-1; J: TRBJ2-7; size: -; D: TRBD1
DNA: TGTGCCTGGTCTACAGGCACGACGGCCTACGAGCAGTACTTC; CDR3: CAWSTGTTAYEQYF; V: TRBV30; J: TRBJ2-7; size: -; D: -
DNA: TGTGCCAGCAGTTTAAACACCGGGGAGCTGTTTTTT; CDR3: CASSLNTGELFF; V: TRBV27; J: TRBJ2-2; size: -; D: -
DNA: TGTGCCATCGAGGGGCGGACGAACACTGAAGCTTTCTTT; CDR3: CAIEGRTNTEAFF; V: TRBV6-6; J: TRBJ1-1; size: -; D: -
DNA: TGTGCCAGCAGCTCCCCCTTGGAGGGGGCGAGGGCTGAAGCTTTCTTT; CDR3: CASSSPLEGARAEAFF; V: TRBV5-6; J: TRBJ1-1; size: -; D: TRBD1
DNA: TGTGCCAGCAGCTTAGTAAGCTCCTATAATTCACCCCTCCACTTT; CDR3: CASSLVSSYNSPLHF; V: TRBV7-9; J: TRBJ1-6; size: -; D: -
DNA: TGTGCCAGCAGCACGGGACAGGGGGCCGCAACCGAGACCCAGTACTTC; CDR3: CASSTGQGAATETQYF; V: TRBV5-8; J: TRBJ2-5; size: -; D: TRBD1
DNA: TGTGCCTGGAGTGTACGGGCTAGGGACACCGGGGAGCTGTTTTTT; CDR3: CAWSVRARDTGELFF; V: TRBV30; J: TRBJ2-2; size: -; D: -
DNA: TGTGCCAGCGGGATTAGCGGGGGCGATACGCAGTATTTT; CDR3: CASGISGGDTQYF; V: TRBV13; J: TRBJ2-3; size: -; D: TRBD2
DNA: TGTGCCAGCAGCTTTACGACCGTGAACACTGAAGCTTTCTTT; CDR3: CASSFTTVNTEAFF; V: TRBV5-6; J: TRBJ1-1; size: -; D: -
DNA: TGTGCCAGCAGTCCCCTTAGGGATTTTTCTGAAGCTTTCTTT; CDR3: CASSPLRDFSEAFF; V: TRBV6-6; J: TRBJ1-1; size: -; D: -
DNA: TGTGCCAGCAGCCCGACAGGGGCCGCGGACACTGAAGCTTTCTTT; CDR3: CASSPTGAADTEAFF; V: TRBV5-4; J: TRBJ1-1; size: -; D: TRBD1
DNA: TGTGCCAGCAGCCCCTGGACAGGGGCCGAGCAGTACTTC; CDR3: CASSPWTGAEQYF; V: TRBV5-8; J: TRBJ2-7; size: medium-sized; D: TRBD1
DNA: TGTGCCAGCAGTTTATCGATAGGGGGCTGGTTCTACGAGCAGTACTTC; CDR3: CASSLSIGGWFYEQYF; V: TRBV27; J: TRBJ2-7; size: -; D: TRBD1
DNA: TGTGCCAGCAGTCCCGGGACAGGATACGGGGAGCTGTTTTTT; CDR3: CASSPGTGYGELFF; V: TRBV6-5; J: TRBJ2-2; size: -; D: TRBD1
DNA: TGTGCCAGCGGGCCTGCTGGGCAGTACTTC; CDR3: CASGPAGQYF; V: TRBV6-1; J: TRBJ2-7; size: -; D: -
DNA: TGTGCCAGCACCAGACCCCACGAGCAGTACTTC; CDR3: CASTRPHEQYF; V: TRBV6-6; J: TRBJ2-7; size: once; D: -
DNA: TGTGCCAGCAGCTTCGAACTGGCTAGCACAGATACGCAGTATTTT; CDR3: CASSFELASTDTQYF; V: TRBV5-8; J: TRBJ2-3; size: once; D: -
DNA: TGTGCCAGCAGCCTTACCCCTTCACCTTCCGACAGGGTCGGTGGCAATCAGCCCCAGCATTTT; CDR3: CASSLTPSPSDRVGGNQPQHF; V: TRBV27; J: TRBJ1-5; size: -; D: TRBD1
DNA: TGTGCCAGCAGCCTCGGGACAGGGGACACCGGGGAGCTGTTTTTT; CDR3: CASSLGTGDTGELFF; V: TRBV9; J: TRBJ2-2; size: -; D: TRBD1
DNA: TGTGCCAGCTCACCACCGGGGGGGAACTATGGCTACACCTTC; CDR3: CASSPPGGNYGYTF; V: TRBV18; J: TRBJ1-2; size: once; D: -
DNA: TGCGCCAGCAGCCAACCGACAGTCTCTGGAAACACCATATATTTT; CDR3: CASSQPTVSGNTIYF; V: TRBV4-1; J: TRBJ1-3; size: -; D: -
DNA: TGTGCCAGCAGCTTAGTGGAGGGGCAGGGACGAGAAGAGACCCAGTACTTC; CDR3: CASSLVEGQGREETQYF; V: TRBV7-6; J: TRBJ2-5; size: -; D: -
DNA: TGTGCCAGCAAAGGACAGGGGGCCATCGGGGAGCTGTTTTTT; CDR3: CASKGQGAIGELFF; V: TRBV6-6; J: TRBJ2-2; size: -; D: TRBD1
DNA: TGCGCCAGCAGCCAAGAAAGGCTGGGGCTCAATCAGCCCCAGCATTTT; CDR3: CASSQERLGLNQPQHF; V: TRBV4-1; J: TRBJ1-5; size: -; D: -
DNA: TGTGCCAGCAGCTTAACAGGCCTGGGGACTGAAGCTTTCTTT; CDR3: CASSLTGLGTEAFF; V: TRBV7-2; J: TRBJ1-1; size: -; D: -
DNA: TGTGCCAGCAGCCCGAACACCGGGGAGCTGTTTTTT; CDR3: CASSPNTGELFF; V: TRBV4-2; J: TRBJ2-2; size: -; D: -
DNA: TGTGCCAGCAGTTTGGGGACAGGGGCTTACAATGAGCAGTTCTTC; CDR3: CASSLGTGAYNEQFF; V: TRBV27; J: TRBJ2-1; size: -; D: TRBD1
DNA: TGTGCCAGCAGTACGGAGGGGGCAGGGCCAATAATGGAGCAGTACTTC; CDR3: CASSTEGAGPIMEQYF; V: TRBV6-6; J: TRBJ2-7; size: -; D: -
DNA: TGTGCCAGCAGCCACCCCGGGAGGGGACCCTACGAGCAGTACTTC; CDR3: CASSHPGRGPYEQYF; V: TRBV9; J: TRBJ2-7; size: once; D: TRBD2
DNA: TGTGCCAGCAGCAACGGTGGGACTGAAGCTTTCTTT; CDR3: CASSNGGTEAFF; V: TRBV11-2; J: TRBJ1-1; size: -; D: -
DNA: TGTGCCAGCAGCGGCGAGGGTACGGGACGGCATAATGAAAAACTGTTTTTT; CDR3: CASSGEGTGRHNEKLFF; V: TRBV9; J: TRBJ1-4; size: -; D: -
DNA: TGTGCCAGTAGTTTACAGGGGGCCGTCGGGGAGCTGTTTTTT; CDR3: CASSLQGAVGELFF; V: TRBV19; J: TRBJ2-2; size: few; D: TRBD1
DNA: TGCGCCAGCAGCTTGTTGAGCGGGGGTTTCTACGAGCAGTACTTC; CDR3: CASSLLSGGFYEQYF; V: TRBV5-1; J: TRBJ2-7; size: -; D: TRBD2
DNA: TGCGCCAGCAGCTCCCCGATTCGAGGCCACACCGGGGAGCTGTTTTTT; CDR3: CASSSPIRGHTGELFF; V: TRBV5-1; J: TRBJ2-2; size: -; D: -
DNA: TGCAGCGCAGAACCGGGACAGGGCAATGGCTACACCTTC; CDR3: CSAEPGQGNGYTF; V: TRBV29-1; J: TRBJ1-2; size: -; D: TRBD1
DNA: TGTGCCAGCAGCGCAGGGCCCGGGGCCAACGTCCTGACTTTC; CDR3: CASSAGPGANVLTF; V: TRBV9; J: TRBJ2-6; size: -; D: -
DNA: TGTGCTAGTGATGGACAGCAGCTCTGGAGGGGGTCTGGAAACACCATATATTTT; CDR3: CASDGQQLWRGSGNTIYF; V: TRBV12-5; J: TRBJ1-3; size: -; D: -